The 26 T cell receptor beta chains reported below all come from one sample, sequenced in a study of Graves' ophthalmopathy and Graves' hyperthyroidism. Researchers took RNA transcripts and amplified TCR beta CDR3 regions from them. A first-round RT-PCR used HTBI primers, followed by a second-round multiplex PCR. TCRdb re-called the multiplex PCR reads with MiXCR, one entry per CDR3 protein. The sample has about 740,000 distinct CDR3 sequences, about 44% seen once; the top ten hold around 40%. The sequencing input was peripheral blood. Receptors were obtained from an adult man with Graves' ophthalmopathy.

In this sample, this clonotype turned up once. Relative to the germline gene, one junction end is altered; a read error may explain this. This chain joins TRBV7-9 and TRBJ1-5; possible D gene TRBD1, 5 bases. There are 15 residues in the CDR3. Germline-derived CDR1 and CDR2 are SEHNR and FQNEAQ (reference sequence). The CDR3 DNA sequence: TGTACCAGCAGGGTCTCATGTGGACGCAATCAGCCCCAGCATTTT. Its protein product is CTSRVSCGRNQPQHF.

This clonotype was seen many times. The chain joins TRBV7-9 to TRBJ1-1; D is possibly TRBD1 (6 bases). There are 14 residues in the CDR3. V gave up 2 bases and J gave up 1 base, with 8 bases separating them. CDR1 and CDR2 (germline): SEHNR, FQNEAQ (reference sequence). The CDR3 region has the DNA TGTGCCAGCAGCTTACCGACAGGGAACACTGAAGCTTTCTTT. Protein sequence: CASSLPTGNTEAFF.

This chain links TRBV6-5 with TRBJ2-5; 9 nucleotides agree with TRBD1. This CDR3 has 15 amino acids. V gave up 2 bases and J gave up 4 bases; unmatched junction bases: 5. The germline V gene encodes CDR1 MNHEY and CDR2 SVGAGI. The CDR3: CASSYGWDRVETQYF. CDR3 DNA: TGTGCCAGCAGTTACGGGTGGGACAGGGTAGAGACCCAGTACTTC.

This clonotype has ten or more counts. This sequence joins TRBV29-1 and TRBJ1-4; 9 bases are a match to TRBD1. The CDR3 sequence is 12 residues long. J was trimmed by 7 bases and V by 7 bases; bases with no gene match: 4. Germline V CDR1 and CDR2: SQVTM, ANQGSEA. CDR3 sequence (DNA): TGCAGCGCGGGACAGGGCCGTGAAAAACTGTTTTTT. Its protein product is CSAGQGREKLFF.

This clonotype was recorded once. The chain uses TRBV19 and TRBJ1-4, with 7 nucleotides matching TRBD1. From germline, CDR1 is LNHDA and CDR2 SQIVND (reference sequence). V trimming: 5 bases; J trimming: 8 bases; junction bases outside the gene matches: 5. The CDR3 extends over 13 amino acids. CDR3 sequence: CASSVSRGEKLFF. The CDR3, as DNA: TGTGCCAGTAGTGTCTCCAGGGGGGAAAAACTGTTTTTT.

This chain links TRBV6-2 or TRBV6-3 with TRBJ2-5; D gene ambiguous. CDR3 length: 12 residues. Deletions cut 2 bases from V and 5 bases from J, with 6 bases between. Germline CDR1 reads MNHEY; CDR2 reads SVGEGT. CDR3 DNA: TGTGCCAGCAGTTACATGGGGGAGACCCAGTACTTC. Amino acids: CASSYMGETQYF.

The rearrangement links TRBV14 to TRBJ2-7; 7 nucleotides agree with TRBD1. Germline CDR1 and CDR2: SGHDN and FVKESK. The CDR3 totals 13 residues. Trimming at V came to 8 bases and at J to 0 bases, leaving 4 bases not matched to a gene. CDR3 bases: TGTGCCAGCCCTGACAGGGTCTCCTACGAGCAGTACTTC. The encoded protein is CASPDRVSYEQYF.

The chain's CDR3 is CASSLWGQGRVYEQYF. CDR3 bases: TGTGCCAGCAGTTTATGGGGGCAGGGGAGAGTCTACGAGCAGTACTTC. The chain recombines TRBV12-3 or TRBV12-4 with TRBJ2-7, with a tentative D call TRBD1 (6 bases). Trimming shortened V by 2 bases and J by 3 bases, and 17 bases separated the two germline ends. This CDR3 has 16 amino acids.

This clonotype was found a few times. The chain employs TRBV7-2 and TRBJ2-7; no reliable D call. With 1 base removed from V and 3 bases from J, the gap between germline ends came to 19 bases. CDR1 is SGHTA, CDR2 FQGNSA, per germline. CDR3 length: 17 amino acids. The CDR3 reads CASSLDTGPYPGYEQYF. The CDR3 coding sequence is TGTGCCAGCAGCTTAGACACCGGACCGTATCCGGGCTACGAGCAGTACTTC.

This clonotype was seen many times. This chain's CDR3 is CASSVEVGGYGYTF. The CDR3 bases are TGTGCCAGCAGTGTTGAGGTAGGTGGGTATGGCTACACCTTC. The chain recombines TRBV25-1 with TRBJ1-2; no clear D gene. Trimming shortened V by 4 bases and J by 5 bases, and 14 bases separated the two germline ends. Per the germline V gene, CDR1 is MGHDK and CDR2 is SYGVNS. The CDR3 runs to 14 residues.

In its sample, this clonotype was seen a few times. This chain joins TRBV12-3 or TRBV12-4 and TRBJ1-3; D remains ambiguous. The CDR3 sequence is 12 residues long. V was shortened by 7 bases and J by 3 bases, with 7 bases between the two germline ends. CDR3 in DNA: TGTGCCAGCACCGAGGGTGGAAACACCATATATTTT. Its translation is CASTEGGNTIYF.

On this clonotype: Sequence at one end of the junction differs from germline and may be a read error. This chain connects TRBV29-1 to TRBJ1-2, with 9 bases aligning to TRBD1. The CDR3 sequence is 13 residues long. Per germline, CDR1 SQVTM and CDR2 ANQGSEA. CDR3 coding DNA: TGTGCCTCGCAAGGACAGGGGAACTATGGCTACACCTTC. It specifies CASQGQGNYGYTF.

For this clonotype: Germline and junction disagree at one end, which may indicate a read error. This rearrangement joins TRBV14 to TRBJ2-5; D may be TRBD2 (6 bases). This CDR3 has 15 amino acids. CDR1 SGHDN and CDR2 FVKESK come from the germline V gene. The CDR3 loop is CAGSQRRERQETQYF. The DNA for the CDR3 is TGTGCCGGCAGCCAACGGCGGGAAAGACAAGAGACCCAGTACTTC.

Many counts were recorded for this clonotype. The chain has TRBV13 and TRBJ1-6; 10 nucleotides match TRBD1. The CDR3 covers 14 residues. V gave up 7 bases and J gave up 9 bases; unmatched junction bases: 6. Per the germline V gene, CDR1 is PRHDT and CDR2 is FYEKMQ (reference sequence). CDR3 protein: CASTYDRGRSPLHF. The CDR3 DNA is TGTGCCAGCACCTATGACAGGGGGCGTTCACCCCTCCACTTT.

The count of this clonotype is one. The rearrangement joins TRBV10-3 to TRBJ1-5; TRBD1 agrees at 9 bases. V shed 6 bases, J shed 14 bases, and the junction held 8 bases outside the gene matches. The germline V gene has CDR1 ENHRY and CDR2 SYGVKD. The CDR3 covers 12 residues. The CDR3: CAIRLDRGNEHF. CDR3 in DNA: TGTGCCATCAGACTGGACAGGGGAAATGAGCATTTT.

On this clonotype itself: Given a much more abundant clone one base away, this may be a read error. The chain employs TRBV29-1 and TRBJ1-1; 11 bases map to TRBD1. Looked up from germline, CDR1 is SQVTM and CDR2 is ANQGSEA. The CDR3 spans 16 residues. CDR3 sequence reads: CSVSPGQGVWNAEAFF. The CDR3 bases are TGCAGCGTCTCCCCGGGACAGGGGGTTTGGAACGCTGAAGCTTTCTTT.

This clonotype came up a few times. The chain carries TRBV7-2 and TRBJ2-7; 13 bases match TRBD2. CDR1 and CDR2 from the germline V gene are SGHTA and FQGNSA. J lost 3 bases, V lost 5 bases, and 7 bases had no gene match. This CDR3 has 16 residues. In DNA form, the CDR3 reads TGTGCCAGCAGCCCGGGGACTAGCGGGACTTACTACGAGCAGTACTTC. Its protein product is CASSPGTSGTYYEQYF.

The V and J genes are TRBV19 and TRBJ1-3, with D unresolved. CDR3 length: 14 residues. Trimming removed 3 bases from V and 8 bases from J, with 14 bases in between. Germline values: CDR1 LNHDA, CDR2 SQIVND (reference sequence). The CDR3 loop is CASSMRTLGDTIYF. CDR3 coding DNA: TGTGCCAGTAGTATGAGGACGCTGGGAGACACCATATATTTT.

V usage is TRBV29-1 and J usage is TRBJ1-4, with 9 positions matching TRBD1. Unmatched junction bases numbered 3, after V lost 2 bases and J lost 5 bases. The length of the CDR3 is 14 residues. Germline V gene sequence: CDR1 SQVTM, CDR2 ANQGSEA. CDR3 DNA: TGCAGCGTTGAAACAGGGGGCCCAAATGAAAAACTGTTTTTT. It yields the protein CSVETGGPNEKLFF.

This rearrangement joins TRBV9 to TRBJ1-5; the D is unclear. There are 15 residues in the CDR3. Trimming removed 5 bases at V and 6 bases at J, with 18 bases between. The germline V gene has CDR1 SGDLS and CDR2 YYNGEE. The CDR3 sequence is CASSLDLSGVQPQHF. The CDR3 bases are TGTGCCAGCAGTCTAGACCTAAGCGGGGTTCAGCCCCAGCATTTT.

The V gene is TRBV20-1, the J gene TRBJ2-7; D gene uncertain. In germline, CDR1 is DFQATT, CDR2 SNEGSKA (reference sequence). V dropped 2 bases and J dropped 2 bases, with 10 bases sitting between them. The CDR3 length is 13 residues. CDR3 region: CSARIRGTYEQYF. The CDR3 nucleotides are TGCAGTGCTAGAATCCGCGGAACCTACGAGCAGTACTTC.

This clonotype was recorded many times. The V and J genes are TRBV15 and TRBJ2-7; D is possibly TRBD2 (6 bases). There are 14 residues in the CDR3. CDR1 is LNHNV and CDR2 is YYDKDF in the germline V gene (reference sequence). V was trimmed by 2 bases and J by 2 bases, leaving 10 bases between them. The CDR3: CATSRRLGPYEQYF. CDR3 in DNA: TGTGCCACCAGCAGAAGACTAGGGCCCTACGAGCAGTACTTC.

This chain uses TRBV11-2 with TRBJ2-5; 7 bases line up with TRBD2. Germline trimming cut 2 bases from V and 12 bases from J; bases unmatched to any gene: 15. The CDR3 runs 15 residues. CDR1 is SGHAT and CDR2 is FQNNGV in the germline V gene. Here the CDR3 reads CASSLLLGLQENKYF. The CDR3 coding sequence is TGTGCCAGCAGCTTACTTTTGGGACTACAAGAGAACAAGTACTTC.

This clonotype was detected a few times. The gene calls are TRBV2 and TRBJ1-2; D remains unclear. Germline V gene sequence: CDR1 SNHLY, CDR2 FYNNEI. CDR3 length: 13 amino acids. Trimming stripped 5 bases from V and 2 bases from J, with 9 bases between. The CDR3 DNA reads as TGTGCCAGCAGTTACAGTCAGAACTATGGCTACACCTTC. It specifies CASSYSQNYGYTF.

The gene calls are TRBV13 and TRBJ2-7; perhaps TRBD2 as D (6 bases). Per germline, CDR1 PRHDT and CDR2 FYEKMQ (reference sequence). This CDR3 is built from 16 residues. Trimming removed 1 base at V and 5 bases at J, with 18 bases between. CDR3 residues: CASSLAGIRRDDEQYF. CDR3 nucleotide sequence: TGTGCCAGCAGCTTAGCCGGCATTAGGCGGGATGACGAGCAGTACTTC.

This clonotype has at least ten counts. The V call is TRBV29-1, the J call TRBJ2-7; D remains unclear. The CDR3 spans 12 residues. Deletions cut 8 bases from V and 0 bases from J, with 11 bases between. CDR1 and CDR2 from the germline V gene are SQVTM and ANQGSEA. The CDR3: CSIGPVSYEQYF. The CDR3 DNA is TGCAGCATTGGACCTGTCTCCTACGAGCAGTACTTC.